The rows below give T cell receptor beta chains drawn from one sample of a study of shared T cell receptors in the human thymus. Sequencing used immunoSEQ multiplex PCR; TCRdb keeps in-frame clones, though not all of them. This table has roughly 410,000 clones, over 90% appearing once. The specimen was thymocytes. The source of these receptors is a human donor. Each CDR3 is given with its conserved first and last residue. A D gene is named only where the DNA matches it firmly. Clone sizes are given selectively: once, few, many, or a class where the clone is expanded.

clone_size cdr3_length j_call v_call d_call cdr3_nt cdr3_aa
NA 16 TRBJ1-5 TRBV19 NA TGTGCCAGTAGTATTACAGGGCCCTATAGCAATCAGCCCCAGCATTTT CASSITGPYSNQPQHF
NA 12 TRBJ2-7 TRBV7-2 NA TGTGCCAGCAGCTCTATTTCTTTAGAGCAGTACTTC CASSSISLEQYF
NA 11 TRBJ2-1 TRBV6-6 NA TGTGCCAGCAGTAGAGCCGGCGAGCAGTTCTTC CASSRAGEQFF
once 13 TRBJ1-1 TRBV7-3 NA TGTGCCAGCAGCCCCCGACCCCGGGGTGAAGCTTTCTTT CASSPRPRGEAFF
NA 13 TRBJ1-1 TRBV5-6 NA TGTGCCAGCAGCTCGGACGGGCGGGTTGAAGCTTTCTTT CASSSDGRVEAFF
NA 11 TRBJ2-7 TRBV15 TRBD1 TGTGCCACCGACAGGGGTCACGAGCAGTACTTC CATDRGHEQYF
NA 15 TRBJ1-5 TRBV18 TRBD1 TGTGCCAGCTCACCTCAGGGACAGGGGGATCAGCCCCAGCATTTT CASSPQGQGDQPQHF
NA 15 TRBJ2-5 TRBV19 TRBD1 TGTGCCAGTAGCCGACAGGGTGCAGGGGGAGAGACCCAGTACTTC CASSRQGAGGETQYF
NA 15 TRBJ1-2 TRBV29-1 NA TGCAGCGTTGAAGATCTGGACCCGAGACCTTATGGCTACACCTTC CSVEDLDPRPYGYTF
NA 15 TRBJ2-7 TRBV5-4 TRBD2 TGTGCCAGCAGCCGGGGACTAGCGGGATTCTACGAGCAGTACTTC CASSRGLAGFYEQYF
NA 17 TRBJ1-1 TRBV2 NA TGTGCCAGCAGTGAAGTCACTCCCGGGACGGCGAACACTGAAGCTTTCTTT CASSEVTPGTANTEAFF
NA 17 TRBJ1-3 TRBV27 TRBD1 TGTGCCAGCAGTCCACGACAGGGGGACCCCTCTGGAAACACCATATATTTT CASSPRQGDPSGNTIYF
NA 18 TRBJ2-1 TRBV5-6 TRBD2 TGTGCCAGCAGCCCGCGGGGTAGCGGGAGGTATAGGTACAATGAGCAGTTCTTC CASSPRGSGRYRYNEQFF
NA 15 TRBJ2-1 TRBV19 TRBD2 TGTGCCAGTAGCCCCCGGGGCGGGAGGGACTTTCAGCAGTTCTTC CASSPRGGRDFQQFF
NA 17 TRBJ2-1 TRBV7-2 TRBD2 TGTGCCAGCAGCTTAGAACTAGCGGGACACTCCTACAATGAGCAGTTCTTC CASSLELAGHSYNEQFF
NA 15 TRBJ2-1 TRBV5-4 TRBD1 TGTGCCAGCAGCTCGCAGGGGGCTTGGGACAATGAGCAGTTCTTC CASSSQGAWDNEQFF
NA 17 TRBJ2-7 TRBV21-1 NA TGTGCCAGCAGCACTCTGAAGGCCAGCGGGAGACGCTACGAGCAGTACTTC CASSTLKASGRRYEQYF
NA 16 TRBJ2-3 TRBV11-2 TRBD1 TGTGCCAGCAGCTCTCCAGGGGGCCGTTTAGTGGATACGCAGTATTTT CASSSPGGRLVDTQYF
NA 18 TRBJ2-7 TRBV18 NA TGTGCCAGCTCATCTCCGTGGGTACCGGGCCGCGGCGGCTACGAGCAGTACTTC CASSSPWVPGRGGYEQYF
NA 14 TRBJ2-3 TRBV19 TRBD1 TGTGCCAGTAGTATCGGACAGGACACAGATACGCAGTATTTT CASSIGQDTDTQYF
NA 15 TRBJ1-5 TRBV5-1 NA TGCGCCAGCAGTCAGACAGGAACTTTCAATCAGCCCCAGCATTTT CASSQTGTFNQPQHF
NA 14 TRBJ1-3 TRBV5-6 TRBD1 TGTGCCAGCAGGCTGACAGGGGACGGAAACACCATATATTTT CASRLTGDGNTIYF
NA 15 TRBJ1-3 TRBV10-3 TRBD1 TGTGCCATGGAGGGACAGGGGAGTTCTGGAAACACCATATATTTT CAMEGQGSSGNTIYF
NA 15 TRBJ1-1 TRBV27 TRBD1 TGTGCCAGCAGTTCCCAGGGGGGGCGAATTACTGAAGCTTTCTTT CASSSQGGRITEAFF
few 13 TRBJ1-1 TRBV6-4 TRBD1 TGTGCCAGCAAACAGGGGATGAACACTGAAGCTTTCTTT CASKQGMNTEAFF
NA 16 TRBJ2-7 TRBV2 TRBD2 TGTGCCAGCACCGGGACTAGCGGGAGGGCCAGCTACGAGCAGTACTTC CASTGTSGRASYEQYF
NA 16 TRBJ1-4 TRBV6-4 NA TGTGCCAGCAGTCCCGGGCGGGTATTAGCTAATGAAAAACTGTTTTTT CASSPGRVLANEKLFF
NA 15 TRBJ2-2 TRBV10-1 TRBD2 TGCGCCAGCAGAGGACTAGCGGGAGTACGGGGGGAGCTGTTTTTT CASRGLAGVRGELFF
NA 14 TRBJ2-7 TRBV7-8 TRBD2 TGTGCCAGCAGCCCGTGGACTAGTGCGGACGAGCAGTACTTC CASSPWTSADEQYF
NA 14 TRBJ1-1 TRBV9 TRBD1 TGTGCCAGCAGCCCCCGGGACAGGGGTTGTGAGGCTTTCTTT CASSPRDRGCEAFF
NA 15 TRBJ1-1 TRBV21-1 NA TGTGCCAGCAGCAAAGTCGGGGAGGCGGACACTGAAGCTTTCTTT CASSKVGEADTEAFF
few 13 TRBJ1-2 TRBV2 NA TGTGCCAGCAGTCTAACCGGGGACTGGGGCTACACCTTC CASSLTGDWGYTF